The 26 T cell receptor beta chains listed next were all sequenced from one sample in a study of shared clonotypes between healthy human individuals. Naive CD8 isolation took CD45RO-negative cells positively selected for CCR7 and excluded terminally differentiated effector memory CD45RA+ cells. Repertoires were generated with immunoSEQ multiplex PCR, while TCRdb's copy carries only in-frame clones and drops some. The profile covers about 2 million clones, with approximately 95% appearing a single time and 0.95% to 1.5% taken by the ten largest. The sequenced sample consisted of naive CD8+ T cells sorted from blood. Source of these receptors: a man younger than 35 in good health.

The chain combines TRBV7-3 with TRBJ1-5; D ambiguous. This CDR3 region has 17 residues. The germline V gene encodes CDR1 SGHTA and CDR2 FQGTGA. Trimming took 5 bases from V and 0 from J, leaving 17 bases between them. The CDR3 is CASSRMDGIDSNQPQHF. The DNA for the CDR3 is TGTGCCAGCAGCCGAATGGACGGAATTGATAGCAATCAGCCCCAGCATTTT.

This rearrangement joins TRBV6-1 to TRBJ1-6; the D gene is possibly TRBD1 (5 bases). Germline values: CDR1 MNHNS, CDR2 SASEGT. V was trimmed by 4 bases and J by 0 bases, leaving 16 bases between them. This CDR3 contains 18 residues. The CDR3, as DNA: TGTGCCAGCAGTGTCGCGCGTGGGGCTAGCTCCTATAATTCACCCCTCCACTTT. Protein sequence: CASSVARGASSYNSPLHF.

Of note for this clone: The same CDR3 can be traced to other DNA sequences in this sample. V usage is TRBV4-1 and J usage is TRBJ1-2, with TRBD1 matching over 7 bases. J gave up 3 bases and V 0 bases, and 1 base lay outside the gene matches. Looked up from germline, CDR1 is MGHRA and CDR2 is YSYEKL. The CDR3 runs to 14 residues. CDR3: CASSQDRGDYGYTF. The DNA of the CDR3 is TGCGCCAGCAGCCAAGACAGGGGGGACTATGGCTACACCTTC.

The chain has TRBV2 and TRBJ1-5, with a possible D match to TRBD1 (5 bases). The CDR3 runs 13 residues. CDR1 is SNHLY and CDR2 is FYNNEI in the germline V gene. The V and J ends lost 6 bases and 3 bases respectively, with 9 bases between them. CDR3 residues: CASRGPNNQPQHF. The CDR3 DNA reads as TGTGCCAGCAGGGGACCGAACAATCAGCCCCAGCATTTT.

Only one count was recorded for this clone. The chain uses TRBV18 and TRBJ2-7; D possibly corresponds to TRBD2 (5 bases). The germline V and J ends were trimmed by 2 bases and 4 bases, with 15 bases remaining between them. CDR1 KGHSH and CDR2 LQKENI come from the germline V gene. This CDR3 spans 15 amino acids. The CDR3 DNA follows: TGTGCCAGCTCACCAGAGGCTAGCAGACCTTACGAGCAGTACTTC. This codes for CASSPEASRPYEQYF.

This clone was picked up one time. V is TRBV6-5 and J is TRBJ1-1; the D gene is possibly TRBD1 (5 bases). Trimming cost V 2 bases and J 3 bases, with 10 bases left between them. Germline CDR1 reads MNHEY; CDR2 reads SVGAGI. There are 14 residues in the CDR3. The CDR3 DNA is TGTGCCAGCAGTTACGGGGGTTACGACACTGAAGCTTTCTTT. The encoded protein is CASSYGGYDTEAFF.

V is TRBV4-3 and J is TRBJ1-6; weak D call: TRBD1 (6 bases). V shed 0 bases and J shed 6 bases, with 12 bases lying between them. CDR1 is LGHNA and CDR2 is YSLEER in the germline V gene. This CDR3 region has 16 residues. The CDR3 spells CASSQDTGLINSPLHF. Written as DNA, the CDR3 is TGCGCCAGCAGCCAAGACACAGGGTTGATTAATTCACCCCTCCACTTT.

V gene TRBV2 combines with J gene TRBJ2-5; maybe TRBD2 (6 bases). CDR1 SNHLY and CDR2 FYNNEI come from the germline V gene. The ends were cut back, 6 bases at V and 1 base at J, with 15 bases in the middle. This CDR3 has 15 residues. CDR3 DNA: TGTGCCAGCAGATTCAGACTAGATAGCCAAGAGACCCAGTACTTC. It codes for CASRFRLDSQETQYF.

J is TRBJ1-2 and V is TRBV6-5; unclear D gene. Germline lookup yields CDR1 MNHEY and CDR2 SVGAGI. This CDR3 has 15 residues. V was shortened by 5 bases and J by 0 bases, with 13 bases between the two germline ends. CDR3 nucleotides: TGTGCCAGCAGTGTGAGCAGCGCAACTAACTATGGCTACACCTTC. It translates to CASSVSSATNYGYTF.

This sequence joins TRBV28 and TRBJ1-1; maybe TRBD1 (6 bases). Trimming shortened V by 3 bases and J by 2 bases, and 10 bases separated the two germline ends. The CDR3 has 14 residues. Germline CDR1 MDHEN, CDR2 SYDVKM. CDR3 residues: CASSLRGINTEAFF. In DNA form, the CDR3 reads TGTGCCAGCAGTTTGAGGGGGATTAACACTGAAGCTTTCTTT.

The chain couples TRBV5-1 to TRBJ2-1, with 12 bases fitting TRBD2. V lost 4 bases and J lost 0; bases outside the gene matches: 20. This CDR3 comprises 22 residues. CDR1 is SGHRS and CDR2 is YFSETQ in the germline V gene. The CDR3 sequence is CASSQWGMSTSGSGHSYNEQFF. DNA for the CDR3: TGCGCCAGCAGCCAATGGGGCATGTCGACTAGCGGGAGTGGGCACTCCTACAATGAGCAGTTCTTC.

This chain joins TRBV27 and TRBJ2-1, with TRBD2 matching over 10 bases. The CDR3 is 15 amino acids. Germline assignment: CDR1 MNHEY and CDR2 SMNVEV (reference sequence). V shed 3 bases, J shed 3 bases, and the junction held 2 bases outside the gene matches. For the CDR3, the DNA is TGTGCCAGCAGTTTGGAGCGGGAGGGCTACAATGAGCAGTTCTTC. It specifies CASSLEREGYNEQFF.

V and J are TRBV27 and TRBJ2-3; no definite D call. The CDR3 loop spans 13 amino acids. CDR1 and CDR2 (germline): MNHEY, SMNVEV (reference sequence). V shed 3 bases and J shed 3 bases, with 7 bases lying between them. CDR3 bases: TGTGCCAGCAGTTTTGATAGAACAGATACGCAGTATTTT. This translates into CASSFDRTDTQYF.

The CDR3 DNA reads TGTGCCAGCAGCCCCGAAATGACAGGGCTAGAAGCTTTCTTT. Translating it yields CASSPEMTGLEAFF. The V and J genes are TRBV7-9 and TRBJ1-1, with TRBD1 matching over 7 bases. Germline V gene lookup returns CDR1 SEHNR and CDR2 FQNEAQ (reference sequence). With 5 bases clipped from V and 8 bases from J, the junction kept 11 bases outside the gene matches. The CDR3 sequence is 14 residues long. The full variable domain, its missing parts supplied by reference TRBV7-9 and TRBJ1-1, is DTGVSQNPRHKITKRGQNVTFRCDPISEHNRLYWYRQTLGQGPEFLTYFQNEAQLEKSRLLSDRFSAERPKGSFSTLEIQRTEQGDSAMYLCASSPEMTGLEAFFGQGTRLTVV.

The V call is TRBV6-1, the J call TRBJ1-2; 7 nucleotides match TRBD1. CDR1 and CDR2 (germline): MNHNS, SASEGT. CDR3 size: 20 residues. V trimming: 0 bases; J trimming: 7 bases; junction bases outside the gene matches: 23. The CDR3 DNA follows: TGTGCCAGCAGTGAAGCGCGCGGAGCGACGACAGGGCCCGTGGAGGGTGGCTACACCTTC. It yields the protein CASSEARGATTGPVEGGYTF.

V and J are TRBV19 and TRBJ2-7; the match to TRBD1 covers 8 bases. CDR3 length: 11 residues. Germline CDR1 reads LNHDA; CDR2 reads SQIVND (reference sequence). J lost 7 bases, V lost 8 bases, and 4 bases had no gene match. CDR3 sequence reads: CASGQGWEQYF. DNA of the CDR3: TGTGCCAGTGGACAGGGATGGGAGCAGTACTTC.

The chain employs TRBV7-2 and TRBJ2-3; 7 bases match TRBD1. The V gene end was trimmed by 0 bases and the J gene end by 0 bases; junction bases not matched to a gene: 6. The CDR3 has 17 residues. Looked up from germline, CDR1 is SGHTA and CDR2 is FQGNSA. CDR3 protein: CASSLAPGTESTDTQYF. The CDR3 nucleotides are TGTGCCAGCAGCTTAGCCCCCGGGACAGAGAGCACAGATACGCAGTATTTT. The full variable domain, in which reference TRBV7-2 and TRBJ2-3 provide the parts outside the CDR3, is GAGVSQSPSNKVTEKGKDVELRCDPISGHTALYWYRQSLGQGLEFLIYFQGNSAPDKSGLPSDRFSAERTGGSVSTLTIQRTQQEDSAVYLCASSLAPGTESTDTQYFGPGTRLTVL.

This chain uses TRBV9 with TRBJ2-5; 7 bases match TRBD2. This CDR3 is built from 17 residues. The germline V gene has CDR1 SGDLS and CDR2 YYNGEE. J was trimmed by 1 base and V by 2 bases; bases with no gene match: 11. CDR3 DNA: TGTGCCAGCAGCGTCCGGACTAGACTTACCTTCCAAGAGACCCAGTACTTC. Its translation: CASSVRTRLTFQETQYF.

The chain links TRBV30 to TRBJ2-7; D uncertain. The CDR3 loop spans 12 amino acids. Germline loops: CDR1 GTSNPN, CDR2 SVGIG (reference sequence). V lost 1 base and J 3 bases, leaving 7 bases between the germline ends. The CDR3 DNA sequence: TGTGCCTGGAGTGGGTCGGGCTACGAGCAGTACTTC. Its protein is CAWSGSGYEQYF.

V gene TRBV6-6 combines with J gene TRBJ2-7, with 7 bases identical to TRBD2. The CDR3 is 12 amino acids. With 8 bases clipped from V and 3 bases from J, the junction kept 4 bases outside the gene matches. Germline CDR1 reads MNHNY; CDR2 reads SVGAGI (reference sequence). The CDR3 nucleotides read TGTGCCAGCTCGTGGGGGGGCTACGAGCAGTACTTC. It specifies CASSWGGYEQYF.

The chain carries TRBV30 and TRBJ1-5; TRBD1 is a possible D gene (5 bases). Between the trimmed V and J ends, which lost 3 bases and 1 base, there was a span of 13 bases. CDR1 and CDR2 (germline): GTSNPN, SVGIG (reference sequence). The CDR3 loop spans 15 amino acids. This CDR3 reads CAWSPGAASNQPQHF. The CDR3 region has the DNA TGTGCCTGGAGCCCCGGGGCCGCCAGCAATCAGCCCCAGCATTTT.

The genes are TRBV19 and TRBJ1-6, with a tentative D call TRBD1 (6 bases). V was cut by 8 bases and J by 7 bases, with 12 bases left in between. The CDR3 spans 13 residues. The germline gives CDR1 LNHDA, CDR2 SQIVND (reference sequence). The CDR3 coding sequence is TGTGCCAGTTACAGGGTGCGGAATTCACCCCTCCACTTT. Protein product: CASYRVRNSPLHF.

V is TRBV7-9 and J is TRBJ2-7; D uncertain. V lost 5 bases to trimming and J lost 2 bases, with 13 bases between them. Germline CDR1 SEHNR, CDR2 FQNEAQ (reference sequence). This CDR3 is built from 14 residues. This CDR3 is CASSPRGHPYEQYF. In DNA, the CDR3 is TGTGCCAGCAGCCCCCGCGGTCATCCCTACGAGCAGTACTTC.

The rearrangement links TRBV9 to TRBJ2-3, with D tentatively TRBD2 (6 bases). V was cut by 0 bases and J by 2 bases, with 10 bases left in between. The CDR3 spans 15 residues. CDR1 is SGDLS and CDR2 is YYNGEE in the germline V gene. The CDR3 DNA is TGTGCCAGCAGCGTAGGGAGGGTCCACACAGATACGCAGTATTTT. Translation gives CASSVGRVHTDTQYF. The variable domain in full, completed from reference TRBV9 and TRBJ2-3, reads DSGVTQTPKHLITATGQRVTLRCSPRSGDLSVYWYQQSLDQGLQFLIQYYNGEERAKGNILERFSAQQFPDLHSELNLSSLELGDSALYFCASSVGRVHTDTQYFGPGTRLTVL.

The chain recombines TRBV7-9 with TRBJ2-3, with 7 positions matching TRBD2. V lost 8 bases to trimming and J lost 4 bases; unmatched junction nucleotides: 9. This CDR3 comprises 14 residues. CDR1 SEHNR and CDR2 FQNEAQ come from the germline V gene (reference sequence). For the CDR3, the DNA is TGTGCCAGCGAGGAGGCGGGAGTATCAGATACGCAGTATTTT. It codes for CASEEAGVSDTQYF.

The chain links TRBV5-1 to TRBJ1-1; 10 bases are shared with TRBD1. J lost 7 bases, V lost 4 bases, and 4 bases had no gene match. Germline V lookup: CDR1 SGHRS, CDR2 YFSETQ. This CDR3 comprises 13 residues. The DNA for the CDR3 is TGCGCCAGCAGCATGGGACAGGGGCTTGAAGCTTTCTTT. Translating gives CASSMGQGLEAFF.